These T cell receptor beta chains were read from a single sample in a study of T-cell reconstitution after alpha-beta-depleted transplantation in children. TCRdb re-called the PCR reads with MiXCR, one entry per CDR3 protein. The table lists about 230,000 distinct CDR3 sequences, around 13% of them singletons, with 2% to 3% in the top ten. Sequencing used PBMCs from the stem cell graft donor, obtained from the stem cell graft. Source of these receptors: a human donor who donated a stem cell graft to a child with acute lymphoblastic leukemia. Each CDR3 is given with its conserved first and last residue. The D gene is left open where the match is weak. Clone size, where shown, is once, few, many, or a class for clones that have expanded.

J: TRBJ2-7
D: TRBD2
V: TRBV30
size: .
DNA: TGTGCCTGGAGTGTAGTTGGGAGGGGCGAGCAGTACTTC
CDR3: CAWSVVGRGEQYF

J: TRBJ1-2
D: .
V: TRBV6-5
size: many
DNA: TGTGCCAGCAGTACAGGGATAGGCTACACCTTC
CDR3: CASSTGIGYTF

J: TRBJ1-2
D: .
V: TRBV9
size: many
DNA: TGTGCCAGCAGCTGGAGAGGAGGGGCCGGCTACACCTTC
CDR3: CASSWRGGAGYTF

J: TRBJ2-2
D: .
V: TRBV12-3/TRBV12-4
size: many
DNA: TGTGTCAGTACCGCCAGCCCCGGGGAGCTGTTTTTT
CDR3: CVSTASPGELFF

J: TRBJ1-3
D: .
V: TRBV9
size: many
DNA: TGTGCCAGCAGCGTAGATTTGGGCGGCATCTCTGGAAACACCATATATTTT
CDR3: CASSVDLGGISGNTIYF

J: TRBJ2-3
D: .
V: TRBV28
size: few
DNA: TGTGCCAGCACCCCATCAACCCCCAGGGGACACACAGATACGCAGTATTTT
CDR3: CASTPSTPRGHTDTQYF

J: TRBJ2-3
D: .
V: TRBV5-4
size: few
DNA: TGTGCCAGCAGCGGGATGATACAGGGCACCACAGATACGCAGTATTTT
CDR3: CASSGMIQGTTDTQYF

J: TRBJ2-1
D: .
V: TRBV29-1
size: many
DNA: TGCAGCGCGCAAATATCTTCAGTAGCTGCCTACAATGAGCAGTTCTTC
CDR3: CSAQISSVAAYNEQFF

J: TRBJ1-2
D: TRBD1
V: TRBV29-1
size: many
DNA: TGCAGCGTTACAGGGGATGGCTACACCTTC
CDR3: CSVTGDGYTF

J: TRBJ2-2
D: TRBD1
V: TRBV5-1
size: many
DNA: TGCGCCAGCAGCTTATCAGGGGGATCGGCGAGCACCGGGGAGCTGTTTTTT
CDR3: CASSLSGGSASTGELFF

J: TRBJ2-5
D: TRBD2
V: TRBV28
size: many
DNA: TGTGCCAGCAGTCCCGGACTAGTAGAAGAGACCCAGTACTTC
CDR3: CASSPGLVEETQYF

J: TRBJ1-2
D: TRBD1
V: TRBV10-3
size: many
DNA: TGTGCCATCAGTGACGGTGTAGCCCAGGGGGCAAGCTATGGCTACACCTTC
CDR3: CAISDGVAQGASYGYTF

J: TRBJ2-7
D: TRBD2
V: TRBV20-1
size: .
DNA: TGCAGTGCTCGACGGGGGGGCGGCACCTACGAGCAGTACTTC
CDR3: CSARRGGGTYEQYF

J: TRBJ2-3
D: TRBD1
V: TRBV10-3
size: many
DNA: TGTGCCATCAGTGGTGTCCCGGGACAGGGGGCAGATACGCAGTATTTT
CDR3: CAISGVPGQGADTQYF

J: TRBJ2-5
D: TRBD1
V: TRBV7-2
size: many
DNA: TGTGCCAGCAGCTTAGGGCCCGGGACAGGGCAAGAGACCCAGTACTTC
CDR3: CASSLGPGTGQETQYF

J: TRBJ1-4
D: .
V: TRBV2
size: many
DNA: TGTGCCAGCTCTTCGACATCAACTAATGAAAAACTGTTTTTT
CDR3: CASSSTSTNEKLFF

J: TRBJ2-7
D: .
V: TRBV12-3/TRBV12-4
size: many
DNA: TGTGCCAGCAGTCCGGGGTCATTTAACGAGCAGTACTTC
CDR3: CASSPGSFNEQYF

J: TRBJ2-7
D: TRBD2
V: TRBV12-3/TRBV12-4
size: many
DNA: TGTGCCAGCAGAAGACTAGCGGGAGGCGGCTCCTACGAGCAGTACTTC
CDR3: CASRRLAGGGSYEQYF

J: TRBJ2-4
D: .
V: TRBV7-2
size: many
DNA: TGTGCCAGCAGCTTACTCCCGGCAGGCACTCCTATAGCCAAAAACATTCAGTACTTC
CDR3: CASSLLPAGTPIAKNIQYF

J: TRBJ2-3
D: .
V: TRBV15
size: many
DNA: TGTGCCACTAGAGGTGGGGGGGCCGATACGCAGTATTTT
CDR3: CATRGGGADTQYF

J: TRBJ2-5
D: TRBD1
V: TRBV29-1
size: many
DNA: TGCAGCGTTGTCCCTTACAGCGGGACAGGGTCAGAGACCCAGTACTTC
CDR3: CSVVPYSGTGSETQYF

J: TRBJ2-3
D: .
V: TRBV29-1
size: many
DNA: TGCAGCGTCCTAGACAATCTCGGTTTT
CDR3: CSVLDNLGF

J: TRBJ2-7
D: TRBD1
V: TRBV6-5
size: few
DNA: TGTGCCAGCAGTGACTCTGACAGGGCCTACGAGCAGTACTTC
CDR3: CASSDSDRAYEQYF

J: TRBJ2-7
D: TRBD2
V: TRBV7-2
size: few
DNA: TGTGCCAGCAGCGTACTAGCGGGAGTCTTTTCGGAGCAGTACTTC
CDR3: CASSVLAGVFSEQYF

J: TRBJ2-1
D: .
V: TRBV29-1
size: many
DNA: TGCAGCGCCAGGGACGGATACAATGAGCAGTTCTTC
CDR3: CSARDGYNEQFF

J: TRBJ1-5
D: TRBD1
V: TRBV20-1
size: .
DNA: TGCAGTGCTAGAAGGGGGCCTGCGGGAATGGAGCCCCAGCATTTT
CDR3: CSARRGPAGMEPQHF

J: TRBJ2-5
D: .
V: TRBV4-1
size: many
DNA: TGCGCCAGCAGCCAACCGGGGGTCGAGTACCAAGAGACCCAGTACTTC
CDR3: CASSQPGVEYQETQYF

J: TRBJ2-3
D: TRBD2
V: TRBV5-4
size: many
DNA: TGTGCCAGCAGCTCATGGACTAGCGTTACTAGCACAGATACGCAGTATTTT
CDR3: CASSSWTSVTSTDTQYF

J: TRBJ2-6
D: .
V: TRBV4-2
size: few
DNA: TGTGCCAGCAGCAAAGGACAGGGAGGGATCCTCTCTGGGGCCAACGTCCTGACTTTC
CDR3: CASSKGQGGILSGANVLTF

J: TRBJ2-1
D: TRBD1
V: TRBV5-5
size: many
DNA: TGTGCCAGCAGAGACTCAGGGGGCATCTTCAATGAGCAGTTCTTC
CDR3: CASRDSGGIFNEQFF

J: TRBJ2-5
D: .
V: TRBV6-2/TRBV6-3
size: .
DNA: TGTGCCACCTGGGGGGCAATTGAGACCCAGTACTTC
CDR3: CATWGAIETQYF

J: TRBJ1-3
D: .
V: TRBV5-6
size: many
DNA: TGTGCCAGCAGCTTCCTGACAGGTACCTACTCTGGAAACACCATATATTTT
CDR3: CASSFLTGTYSGNTIYF

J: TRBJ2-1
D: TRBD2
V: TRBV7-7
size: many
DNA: TGTGCTAGCAGCTTAGAAGCCGGGACTAGTTCCTACAATGAGCAGTTCTTC
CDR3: CASSLEAGTSSYNEQFF

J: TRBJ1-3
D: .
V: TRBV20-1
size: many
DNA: TGCAGTGCTAGCCCGAGCTCTGGAAACACCATATATTTT
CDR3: CSASPSSGNTIYF

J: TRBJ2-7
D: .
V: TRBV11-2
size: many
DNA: TGTGCCAGCAGCTTAGAAGGATGTGAGAAAACCAGAGAAACCTACGAGCAGTACTTC
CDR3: CASSLEGCEKTRETYEQYF

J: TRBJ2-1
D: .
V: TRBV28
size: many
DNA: TGTGCCAGCAGTTTATACGGAGGGGGCGGGGGTGAGCAGTTCTTC
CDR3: CASSLYGGGGGEQFF

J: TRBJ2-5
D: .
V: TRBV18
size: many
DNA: TGTGCCAGCTCAGAGGCCCAAGAGACCCAGTACTTC
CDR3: CASSEAQETQYF

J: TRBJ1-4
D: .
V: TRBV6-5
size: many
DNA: TGTGCCAGCAGTTACGGCTCCGGAACCCTTCCTCTGTTTTTT
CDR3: CASSYGSGTLPLFF

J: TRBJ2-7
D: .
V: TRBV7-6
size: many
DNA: TGTGCCAGCAGCTTAGAGCTGAGGCGGGAGCAGTACTTC
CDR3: CASSLELRREQYF

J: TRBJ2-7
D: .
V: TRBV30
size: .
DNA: TGTGCCTGGAGTGTACAATCCCTCCAGGGTTCCTACGAGCAGTACTTC
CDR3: CAWSVQSLQGSYEQYF

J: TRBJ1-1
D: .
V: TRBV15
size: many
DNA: TGTGCCACCAGCAGAGATCACAGGCTGAACACTGAAGCTTTCTTT
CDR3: CATSRDHRLNTEAFF

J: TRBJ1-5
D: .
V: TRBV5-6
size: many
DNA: TGTGCCAGCAGCTTTGGGGGCGGTTCCAATCAGCCCCAGCATTTT
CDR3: CASSFGGGSNQPQHF

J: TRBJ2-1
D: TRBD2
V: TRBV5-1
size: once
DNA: TGCGCCAGCAGCTCCCCTACTAGCGGAGCTTACAATGAGCAGTTCTTC
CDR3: CASSSPTSGAYNEQFF

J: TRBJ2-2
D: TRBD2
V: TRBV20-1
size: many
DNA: TGCAGTGCTAGACTAGCGGGAGGAAGGGACACCGGGGAGCTGTTTTTT
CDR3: CSARLAGGRDTGELFF

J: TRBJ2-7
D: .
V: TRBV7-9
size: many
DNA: TGTGCCAGCAGCTTAGGGACCGGGATAAATTACTACGAGCAGTACTTC
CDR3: CASSLGTGINYYEQYF

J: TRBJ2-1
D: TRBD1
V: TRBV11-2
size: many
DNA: TGTGCCAGCAGCTTAGATGGGACAGGTTACAATGAGCAGTTCTTC
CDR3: CASSLDGTGYNEQFF

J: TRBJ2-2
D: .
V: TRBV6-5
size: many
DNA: TGTGCCAGCAGGGGTCAGGTGAACACCGGGGAGCTGTTTTTT
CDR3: CASRGQVNTGELFF

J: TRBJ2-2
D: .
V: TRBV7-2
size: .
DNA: TGTGCCAGCAGCTTAGCCGGGGGTCCCGGGGAGCTGTTTTTT
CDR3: CASSLAGGPGELFF

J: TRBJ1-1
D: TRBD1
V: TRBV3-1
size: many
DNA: TGTGCCAGCAGCCAAGGAATCTTCCGGGACAGCTTGAACACTGAAGCTTTCTTT
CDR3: CASSQGIFRDSLNTEAFF

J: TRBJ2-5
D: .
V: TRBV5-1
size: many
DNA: TGCGCCAGCAGCTTGACGCGTTCGGAGACCCAGTACTTC
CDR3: CASSLTRSETQYF

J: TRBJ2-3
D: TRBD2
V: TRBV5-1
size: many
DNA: TGCGCCAGCAGCGGACTAGTCGGCACAGATACGCAGTATTTT
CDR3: CASSGLVGTDTQYF

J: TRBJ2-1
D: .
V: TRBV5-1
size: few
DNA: TGCGCCAGCAGCTTGGAGGGGAGTGTATATGAGCAGTTCTTC
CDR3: CASSLEGSVYEQFF